The 32 T cell receptor beta chains given below trace back to one sample, sequenced in a study of blood T cells in healthy people across ages. A second 7 to 11 cycle PCR used barcoded and J-beta primers. TCRdb re-called the 5' RACE reads through MiXCR, storing one row per CDR3 protein. The sample carries 1.5 million to 2 million distinct CDR3 sequences, around 36% recorded once. The sequenced sample consisted of blood. The receptors shown here come from a woman aged 30 to 39 in good health.

CDR3 sequence reads: CAISEPRETQYF. The CDR3 nucleotides read TGTGCCATCAGTGAGCCAAGAGAGACCCAGTACTTC. The V call is TRBV10-3, the J call TRBJ2-5; D is unresolved. Germline V gene data show CDR1 as ENHRY and CDR2 as SYGVKD. The CDR3 extends over 12 amino acids. V dropped 2 bases and J dropped 4 bases, with 5 bases sitting between them.

CDR3 in DNA: TGTGGACTCCAGGAGGGAAATGGCTACACCTTC. Translating it yields CGLQEGNGYTF. The chain combines TRBV7-9 with TRBJ1-2; D is undetermined. The germline gives CDR1 SEHNR, CDR2 FQNEAQ (reference sequence). This CDR3 contains 11 residues.

This clonotype was found many times. The chain employs TRBV20-1 and TRBJ2-7, with unresolved D. CDR3 length equals 12 residues. V was trimmed by 2 bases and J by 7 bases, leaving 12 bases between them. Germline CDR1 reads DFQATT; CDR2 reads SNEGSKA (reference sequence). CDR3 loop: CSARNTRWEQYF. The CDR3 DNA sequence: TGCAGTGCTAGAAACACCCGATGGGAGCAGTACTTC.

This clonotype was seen more than once but under ten times. The chain employs TRBV4-2 and TRBJ2-5; 8 nucleotides match TRBD1. V trimming: 5 bases; J trimming: 3 bases; junction bases outside the gene matches: 5. This CDR3 contains 14 residues. Germline CDR1 LGHNA, CDR2 YNFKEQ. Here the CDR3 reads CASSALQGEETQYF. DNA of the CDR3: TGTGCCAGCAGCGCCCTACAGGGGGAAGAGACCCAGTACTTC.

A note on this clonotype: Relative to the germline gene, one junction end is altered; a read error may explain this. The chain has TRBV7-9 and TRBJ2-7, with D tentatively TRBD1 or TRBD2 (5 bases each). The V gene's germline CDR1 is SEHNR and CDR2 FQNEAQ (reference sequence). The CDR3 has 16 amino acids. The CDR3 bases are TGCGCCAGCAGCTTTAGCGCAAGGGGCCTTACCTACGAGCAGTACTTC. The encoded protein is CASSFSARGLTYEQYF. The entire variable domain, with the rest obtained from reference TRBV7-9 and TRBJ2-7, is as follows: DTGVSQNPRHKITKRGQNVTFRCDPISEHNRLYWYRQTLGQGPEFLTYFQNEAQLEKSRLLSDRFSAERPKGSFSTLEIQRTEQGDSAMYLCASSFSARGLTYEQYFGPGTRLTVT.

This clonotype was seen a few times. In DNA form, the CDR3 reads TGTGCCAGCAGCTCCCTTTTGGAGCGGGAGGTAGGCAATGAGCAGTTCTTC. This gives the protein CASSSLLEREVGNEQFF. The J gene is TRBJ2-1, the V gene TRBV28, with 9 bases that match TRBD2. Germline V gene sequence: CDR1 MDHEN, CDR2 SYDVKM. V lost 6 bases and J lost 6; bases outside the gene matches: 15. This CDR3 spans 17 amino acids. The full variable domain, completed using reference TRBV28 and TRBJ2-1, is DVKVTQSSRYLVKRTGEKVFLECVQDMDHENMFWYRQDPGLGLRLIYFSYDVKMKEKGDIPEGYSVSREKKERFSLILESASTNQTSMYLCASSSLLEREVGNEQFFGPGTRLTVL.

This clonotype has only one observation. The chain uses TRBV15 and TRBJ1-1; perhaps TRBD1 as D (5 bases). Germline CDR1 and CDR2: LNHNV and YYDKDF (reference sequence). CDR3 length: 14 amino acids. The V end was cut by 5 bases, the J end by 1 base, with 11 bases between. The CDR3 nucleotides are TGTGCCACCAGCCCTTCGGGGGGGAACACTGAAGCTTTCTTT. It is translated as CATSPSGGNTEAFF.

The chain uses TRBV2 and TRBJ2-7; D is unresolved. Per the germline V gene, CDR1 is SNHLY and CDR2 is FYNNEI. There are 14 residues in the CDR3. Trimming took 3 bases from V and 6 from J, leaving 15 bases between them. The CDR3 region is CASSDPRSPREQYF. CDR3 coding DNA: TGTGCCAGCAGTGACCCTAGAAGCCCCCGCGAGCAGTACTTC.

This clonotype was detected many times. V is TRBV7-3 and J is TRBJ2-3; a weak D match, TRBD1 (6 bases). Germline CDR1 and CDR2: SGHTA and FQGTGA. Trimming stripped 5 bases from V and 0 bases from J, with 12 bases between. The CDR3 consists of 15 residues. CDR3 nucleotide sequence: TGTGCCAGCAGCCCCCGACAGGCTAGCACAGATACGCAGTATTTT. It translates to CASSPRQASTDTQYF. Based on the CDR3 plus reference TRBV7-3 and TRBJ2-3, the full variable domain is GAGVSQTPSNKVTEKGKYVELRCDPISGHTALYWYRQSLGQGPEFLIYFQGTGAADDSGLPNDRFFAVRPEGSVSTLKIQRTERGDSAVYLCASSPRQASTDTQYFGPGTRLTVL.

This clonotype was seen more than once but under ten times. The chain joins TRBV28 to TRBJ1-6, with no clear D. This CDR3 has 14 amino acids. CDR1 MDHEN and CDR2 SYDVKM come from the germline V gene. V shed 2 bases and J shed 7 bases, with 9 bases lying between them. Written as DNA, the CDR3 is TGTGCCAGCAGTTTAGGGAGGGAGAATTCACCCCTCCACTTT. This sequence encodes CASSLGRENSPLHF.

This chain connects TRBV6-1 to TRBJ2-5, with D maybe TRBD2 (5 bases). Between the trimmed V and J ends, which lost 1 base and 5 bases, there was a span of 14 bases. The germline V gene has CDR1 MNHNS and CDR2 SASEGT. The CDR3 has 15 residues. In DNA form, the CDR3 reads TGTGCCAGCAGTGAAGTAGGCCGGGGTCCTGAGACCCAGTACTTC. Amino acids: CASSEVGRGPETQYF.

V gene TRBV5-1 combines with J gene TRBJ2-3, with TRBD1 matching over 7 bases. J gave up 2 bases and V 2 bases, and 11 bases lay outside the gene matches. CDR3 length equals 17 residues. CDR1 SGHRS and CDR2 YFSETQ come from the germline V gene. CDR3 residues: CASSLPSGTAYTDTQYF. The CDR3 coding sequence is TGCGCCAGCAGCTTACCCTCCGGGACAGCATACACAGATACGCAGTATTTT.

This chain connects TRBV9 to TRBJ2-7; 7 positions match TRBD1. Per the germline V gene, CDR1 is SGDLS and CDR2 is YYNGEE. The V gene end was trimmed by 3 bases and the J gene end by 1 base; junction bases not matched to a gene: 7. The CDR3 length is 15 residues. The CDR3 protein is CASSARDSTSYEQYF. CDR3 nucleotides: TGTGCCAGCAGCGCCCGGGACAGCACTTCCTACGAGCAGTACTTC.

On this clonotype: One base away lies a much larger clone, so this may be a sequencing read error. The J gene is TRBJ2-5, the V gene TRBV7-2; 9 nucleotides agree with TRBD2. The CDR3 sequence is 17 residues long. Germline lookup yields CDR1 SGHTA and CDR2 FQGNSA. V shed 2 bases and J 11 bases; nucleotides not matched to a gene: 18. The CDR3 loop is CASSLPKGGLAAYGQYF. The CDR3 DNA sequence: TGTGCCAGCAGCTTACCAAAGGGGGGACTAGCAGCCTACGGGCAGTACTTC.

The table lists this clonotype with a few counts. The V gene is TRBV4-1, the J gene TRBJ1-1; TRBD1 might be the D (5 bases). The germline V gene encodes CDR1 MGHRA and CDR2 YSYEKL. Trimming took off 4 bases at V and 1 base at J, with 16 bases between the two ends. This CDR3 has 16 residues. CDR3 residues: CASSPRAGLKNTEAFF. Here the CDR3 DNA reads TGCGCCAGCAGCCCCCGGGCAGGGCTAAAGAACACTGAAGCTTTCTTT.

This chain uses TRBV3-1 with TRBJ1-2, with D perhaps TRBD1 (6 bases). V shed 4 bases and J shed 4 bases, with 16 bases lying between them. The CDR3 contains 15 residues. Germline CDR1 and CDR2: LGHDT and YNNKEL (reference sequence). CDR3 sequence reads: CASSPEGGQSYGYTF. DNA of the CDR3: TGTGCCAGCAGCCCCGAAGGGGGGCAGAGCTATGGCTACACCTTC.

The rearrangement links TRBV21-1 to TRBJ2-7; the table's D gene call, TRBD2, was not cross checked with the DNA. TRBV21-1 is deemed a pseudogene. The CDR3 is 14 amino acids. CDR3 DNA: TGTGCCAGCAGCAAAGTGGCTAGCAACCACGAGCAGTACTTC. Its protein product is CASSKVASNHEQYF.

This rearrangement joins TRBV20-1 to TRBJ2-7; 7 bases are a match to TRBD1. Unmatched junction bases numbered 11, after V lost 5 bases and J lost 4 bases. The CDR3 sequence is 14 residues long. CDR1 is DFQATT and CDR2 is SNEGSKA in the germline V gene (reference sequence). In DNA form, the CDR3 reads TGCAGTGCTTTTAAGACAGGGTATCAATACGAGCAGTACTTC. Encoded protein: CSAFKTGYQYEQYF.

At least ten counts were recorded for this clonotype. V is TRBV7-3 and J is TRBJ2-3, with 8 nucleotides matching TRBD1. From germline, CDR1 is SGHTA and CDR2 FQGTGA. The length of the CDR3 is 16 residues. The V and J ends lost 5 bases and 3 bases, in that order; junction bases with no gene match: 10. CDR3: CASSRYRTGRTDTQYF. Written as DNA, the CDR3 is TGTGCCAGCAGCCGTTACCGGACAGGGCGGACAGATACGCAGTATTTT.

CDR3 sequence: CASSLRDTGRETQYF. CDR3 nucleotide sequence: TGCGCCAGCAGCTTGCGGGACACAGGGCGGGAGACCCAGTACTTC. The chain couples TRBV5-1 to TRBJ2-5; D is possibly TRBD1 (6 bases). The length of the CDR3 is 15 residues. Germline CDR1 is SGHRS and CDR2 is YFSETQ. Trimming stripped 1 base from V and 5 bases from J, with 15 bases between.

The CDR3: CASSFQVGYEQYF. CDR3 coding DNA: TGTGCCAGCAGTTTTCAGGTGGGATACGAGCAGTACTTC. V and J are TRBV27 and TRBJ2-7; D is unclear. Between the trimmed V and J ends, which lost 3 bases and 4 bases, there was a span of 10 bases. Germline CDR1 reads MNHEY; CDR2 reads SMNVEV (reference sequence). The CDR3 extends over 13 amino acids.

The chain uses TRBV4-1 and TRBJ2-5, with 8 bases lining up with TRBD2. Germline loops: CDR1 MGHRA, CDR2 YSYEKL. V shed 1 base, J shed 13 bases, and the junction held 20 bases outside the gene matches. There are 17 residues in the CDR3. CDR3 sequence (DNA): TGCGCCAGCAGCCAAGGAATAGGGCGGGGGGACGGATGGGAGCGGTACTTC. This codes for CASSQGIGRGDGWERYF.

This chain joins TRBV30 and TRBJ2-4, with D possibly being TRBD1 (6 bases). The germline V gene encodes CDR1 GTSNPN and CDR2 SVGIG (reference sequence). This CDR3 has 12 amino acids. The V end was cut by 2 bases, the J end by 5 bases, with 7 bases between. This CDR3 reads CAWSSGENIQYF. CDR3 sequence (DNA): TGTGCCTGGAGTTCAGGGGAAAACATTCAGTACTTC.

The V call is TRBV7-8, the J call TRBJ1-1; 8 positions agree with TRBD1. Germline loops: CDR1 SGHVS, CDR2 FQNEAQ. V was pared by 2 bases and J by 7 bases, with 9 bases of the junction left unmatched. This CDR3 is 15 amino acids long. CDR3 nucleotides: TGTGCCAGCAGCTTACCCGGACAGGGAGTTGTTGAAGCTTTCTTT. Its translation is CASSLPGQGVVEAFF.

The chain uses TRBV6-5 and TRBJ1-2, with a possible D match to TRBD1 (5 bases). The ends were cut back, 0 bases at V and 4 bases at J, with 12 bases in the middle. This CDR3 contains 15 residues. Germline V gene lookup returns CDR1 MNHEY and CDR2 SVGAGI. CDR3 sequence reads: CASSYSARDPYGYTF. The CDR3 DNA is TGTGCCAGCAGTTACTCCGCCAGGGACCCCTATGGCTACACCTTC.

A few counts support this clonotype. The V call is TRBV6-2 or TRBV6-3, the J call TRBJ2-7; D possibly corresponds to TRBD2 (6 bases). The CDR3 consists of 13 residues. V lost 11 bases and J 3 bases, leaving 17 bases between the germline ends. Per germline, CDR1 MNHEY and CDR2 SVGEGT. CDR3 nucleotide sequence: TGTGCCGCGAGCAGTCGGGGACTCTACGAGCAGTACTTC. Its translation is CAASSRGLYEQYF.

The gene calls are TRBV5-1 and TRBJ2-5; TRBD2 matches at 13 bases. Germline V gene lookup returns CDR1 SGHRS and CDR2 YFSETQ. V lost 6 bases, J lost 4 bases, and 3 bases stayed unmatched. The CDR3 spans 14 residues. The CDR3 loop reads CASNRTSGRETQYF. CDR3 nucleotides: TGCGCCAGCAACCGGACTAGCGGGAGAGAGACCCAGTACTTC.

The V and J genes are TRBV14 and TRBJ2-1, with D perhaps TRBD2 (6 bases). The V gene's germline CDR1 is SGHDN and CDR2 FVKESK. The CDR3 totals 18 residues. Trimming removed 1 base from V and 6 bases from J, with 22 bases in between. The CDR3 nucleotides read TGTGCCAGCAGCCAAGGGAGGGTCGGGAGCGCGGCCATCAATGAGCAGTTCTTC. This codes for CASSQGRVGSAAINEQFF.

This clonotype was seen a few times. The chain joins TRBV5-1 to TRBJ1-2; D gene ambiguous. The CDR3 has 14 amino acids. The V end was cut by 1 base, the J end by 6 bases, with 13 bases between. From germline, CDR1 is SGHRS and CDR2 YFSETQ. The CDR3 DNA sequence: TGCGCCAGCAGCTTGTCTACGGGTCGGGATGGCTACACCTTC. It codes for CASSLSTGRDGYTF.

V is TRBV29-1 and J is TRBJ2-7; D is perhaps TRBD2 (6 bases). V lost 4 bases and J 0 bases, leaving 19 bases between the germline ends. Germline loops: CDR1 SQVTM, CDR2 ANQGSEA. CDR3 length: 16 amino acids. The CDR3 sequence: CSVVPGTGGTSYEQYF. Written as DNA, the CDR3 is TGCAGCGTTGTGCCAGGGACTGGCGGTACCTCCTACGAGCAGTACTTC.

The genes are TRBV29-1 and TRBJ1-2; 8 bases are a match to TRBD1. CDR1 is SQVTM, CDR2 ANQGSEA, per germline. This CDR3 has 13 amino acids. The J segment lost 8 bases and the V segment lost 1 base, leaving 6 bases of the junction unmatched. The CDR3 reads CSVEVSGGQGYTF. The CDR3 region has the DNA TGCAGCGTTGAAGTCTCAGGGGGCCAAGGCTACACCTTC.

The V gene is TRBV6-6, the J gene TRBJ2-2; D may correspond to TRBD1 or TRBD2 (6 bases each). Germline loops: CDR1 MNHNY, CDR2 SVGAGI (reference sequence). Trimming stripped 11 bases from V and 6 bases from J, with 19 bases between. CDR3 length equals 14 residues. CDR3 region: CAGGQAGIPGELFF. The CDR3 DNA is TGTGCCGGGGGGCAGGCTGGAATCCCCGGGGAGCTGTTTTTT.